The entry below gives a single T cell receptor beta chain sequence along with its context. The antigen remains undetermined. The entry originates in a study of cytomegalovirus exposure and HLA in healthy donors. Study findings and constraints: A list of roughly 160 TCR beta chains associated with cytomegalovirus was given. Earlier analysis looked at TCR beta V segments, and most were productive about 90% or about 30% of the time. CMV serostatus was the sole immune exposure data available.

Germline loops: CDR1 MNHEY, CDR2 SVGAGI. V gave up 4 bases and J gave up 4 bases, with 7 bases separating them. There are 12 residues in the CDR3. PCR used 60 Vbeta primers and 13 Jbeta primers. Using immunoSEQ multiplex PCR, the repertoire was profiled, and TCRdb retains in-frame clones only, with some absent. This sample has approximately 100,000 clones, with roughly 82% found just once. Sequenced input: PBMCs. The rearrangement uses TRBV6-5 and TRBJ1-1; D gene unclear. This TCR was recovered from a human donor in good health. The CDR3 nucleotides read TGTGCCAGCAGTTCAACGGGCACTGAAGCTTTCTTT. This gives the protein CASSSTGTEAFF.